This is a list of T cell receptor beta chains from one sample in a study of blood T cell repertoires in COVID-19. Produced via immunoSEQ multiplex PCR; TCRdb's table is partial and in-frame only. The sample holds tens of thousands of clones; around 80% are singletons and the top ten take around 9.2%. Sequencing input: peripheral blood. The receptors derive from a human donor in a cohort sampled during active COVID-19. Each CDR3 is given with its conserved first and last residue. The order of the fields is clone size, D gene, V gene, J gene, CDR3 DNA, CDR3 protein. D genes are given only for firm matches. The size entry is marked missing in some rows and otherwise reads once, few, many or a size class.

clone_size: few; d_call: TRBD2; v_call: TRBV7-6; j_call: TRBJ2-1; cdr3_nt: TGTGCCAGCAGCTTAACCCGGTTGACTAGCGGGGCAAATGAGCAGTTCTTC; cdr3_aa: CASSLTRLTSGANEQFF
clone_size: -; d_call: -; v_call: TRBV28; j_call: TRBJ1-4; cdr3_nt: TGTGCCAGCAACCTATATAATGAAAAACTGTTTTTT; cdr3_aa: CASNLYNEKLFF
clone_size: -; d_call: TRBD2; v_call: TRBV3-1/TRBV3-2; j_call: TRBJ2-3; cdr3_nt: TGTGCCAGCAGCCAAATGGGACTAGCGACCTATACGCAGTATTTT; cdr3_aa: CASSQMGLATYTQYF
clone_size: -; d_call: TRBD2; v_call: TRBV6-2/TRBV6-3; j_call: TRBJ2-3; cdr3_nt: TGTGCCAGCAGTTTAGCGGGAATAAGCACAGATACGCAGTATTTT; cdr3_aa: CASSLAGISTDTQYF
clone_size: -; d_call: -; v_call: TRBV28; j_call: TRBJ2-1; cdr3_nt: TGTGCCACTCGGCGGGGGCAGAACTACAATGAGCAGTTCTTC; cdr3_aa: CATRRGQNYNEQFF
clone_size: once; d_call: -; v_call: TRBV19; j_call: TRBJ1-6; cdr3_nt: TGTGCCAGTAGGCCTAGGCGGAGCGATTATTCACCCCTCCACTTT; cdr3_aa: CASRPRRSDYSPLHF
clone_size: -; d_call: TRBD2; v_call: TRBV7-2; j_call: TRBJ2-1; cdr3_nt: TGTGCCAGCAGCTTAGGGGCGGGACTAGCAGGCAATGAGCAGTTCTTC; cdr3_aa: CASSLGAGLAGNEQFF
clone_size: -; d_call: -; v_call: TRBV30; j_call: TRBJ1-2; cdr3_nt: TGTGCCTGGAGTCGAGGCTCAACCTATGGCTACACCTTC; cdr3_aa: CAWSRGSTYGYTF
clone_size: -; d_call: -; v_call: TRBV4-2; j_call: TRBJ2-2; cdr3_nt: TGTGCCAGCAGCCAAGAGAGGCGGTCAGGGGAGCTGTTTTTT; cdr3_aa: CASSQERRSGELFF
clone_size: few; d_call: TRBD2; v_call: TRBV19; j_call: TRBJ2-6; cdr3_nt: TGTGCCAGTACCCCGGGAGGGGGGCTCTTCGCTGGGGCCAACGTCCTGACTTTC; cdr3_aa: CASTPGGGLFAGANVLTF
clone_size: -; d_call: TRBD1; v_call: TRBV28; j_call: TRBJ2-7; cdr3_nt: TGTGCCAGCAGTGGCGGACAGGGAGACTACGAGCAGTACTTC; cdr3_aa: CASSGGQGDYEQYF
clone_size: few; d_call: -; v_call: TRBV11-2; j_call: TRBJ1-1; cdr3_nt: TGTGCCACCGCGGGAGGAGGTAACACTGAAGCTTTCTTT; cdr3_aa: CATAGGGNTEAFF
clone_size: -; d_call: TRBD1; v_call: TRBV7-9; j_call: TRBJ2-2; cdr3_nt: TGTGCCAGCAGCTACGGGACAGGGTTCTACACCGGGGAGCTGTTTTTT; cdr3_aa: CASSYGTGFYTGELFF
clone_size: -; d_call: -; v_call: TRBV2; j_call: TRBJ2-5; cdr3_nt: TGTGCCACGTTGGGGGGGGGCAGGAAGACCCAGTACTTC; cdr3_aa: CATLGGGRKTQYF
clone_size: once; d_call: TRBD2; v_call: TRBV20-1; j_call: TRBJ2-5; cdr3_nt: TGCAGTGCTAGTTTAGCGGGAGGGGTGAAGACCCAGTACTTC; cdr3_aa: CSASLAGGVKTQYF
clone_size: -; d_call: TRBD2; v_call: TRBV11-2; j_call: TRBJ2-3; cdr3_nt: TGTGCCAGCAGCTTCAGGACCGGGGGGTCCGTAAATACGCAGTATTTT; cdr3_aa: CASSFRTGGSVNTQYF
clone_size: -; d_call: -; v_call: TRBV3-1/TRBV3-2; j_call: TRBJ2-1; cdr3_nt: TGTGCCAGCAGCCCCCAGGGTTTTGAGCAGTTCTTC; cdr3_aa: CASSPQGFEQFF
clone_size: -; d_call: -; v_call: TRBV5-1; j_call: TRBJ2-3; cdr3_nt: TGCGCCAGCAGCTTCTCGGGATCTAGCACAGATACGCAGTATTTT; cdr3_aa: CASSFSGSSTDTQYF
clone_size: -; d_call: -; v_call: TRBV19; j_call: TRBJ2-1; cdr3_nt: TGTGCCATCCCCCCGGACAGCTACAATGAGCAGTTCTTC; cdr3_aa: CAIPPDSYNEQFF
clone_size: -; d_call: -; v_call: TRBV29-1; j_call: TRBJ1-1; cdr3_nt: TGCAGCGTCGAGAGGGGGGGGACTGAAGCTTTCTTT; cdr3_aa: CSVERGGTEAFF
clone_size: once; d_call: -; v_call: TRBV6-6; j_call: TRBJ1-1; cdr3_nt: TGTGCCAGCAGTTACTCTTCAGAGAACACTGAAGCTTTCTTT; cdr3_aa: CASSYSSENTEAFF
clone_size: once; d_call: TRBD1; v_call: TRBV28; j_call: TRBJ1-3; cdr3_nt: TGTGCCAGCAGTCCCCCCACAGGGGCCGGAAACACCATATATTTT; cdr3_aa: CASSPPTGAGNTIYF
clone_size: -; d_call: TRBD1; v_call: TRBV6-5; j_call: TRBJ1-1; cdr3_nt: TGTGCCAGCAGAGGACAGGGGGCGGGGGACACTGAAGCTTTCTTT; cdr3_aa: CASRGQGAGDTEAFF
clone_size: -; d_call: -; v_call: TRBV2; j_call: TRBJ1-6; cdr3_nt: TGTGCCAGCAGTGAAGCGGGGCCACATACCTATAATTCACCCCTCCACTTT; cdr3_aa: CASSEAGPHTYNSPLHF
clone_size: -; d_call: TRBD1; v_call: TRBV7-9; j_call: TRBJ1-1; cdr3_nt: TGTGCCAGCAGCGAGGGACAGCTCGAAGGGGCTGAAGCTTTCTTT; cdr3_aa: CASSEGQLEGAEAFF
clone_size: few; d_call: -; v_call: TRBV6-2/TRBV6-3; j_call: TRBJ2-1; cdr3_nt: TGTGCCAGCAGTCCCCAGGAGGGGACGGCCAATGAGCAGTTCTTC; cdr3_aa: CASSPQEGTANEQFF
clone_size: -; d_call: TRBD2; v_call: TRBV18; j_call: TRBJ2-1; cdr3_nt: TGTGCCAGCTCACCGCCCGGGAGGGCCTTAGTAAATGAGCAGTTCTTC; cdr3_aa: CASSPPGRALVNEQFF
clone_size: -; d_call: -; v_call: TRBV24-1; j_call: TRBJ1-1; cdr3_nt: TGTGCCACCAGCTCGAACACTGAAGCTTTCTTT; cdr3_aa: CATSSNTEAFF
clone_size: -; d_call: TRBD2; v_call: TRBV19; j_call: TRBJ2-7; cdr3_nt: TGTGCCAGTAGTACACTAGCGCCCCGCTACGAGCAGTACTTC; cdr3_aa: CASSTLAPRYEQYF
clone_size: once; d_call: -; v_call: TRBV3-1/TRBV3-2; j_call: TRBJ1-2; cdr3_nt: TGTGCCAGCAGCCCGTCATGGCGGGTTAACTATGGCTACACCTTC; cdr3_aa: CASSPSWRVNYGYTF
clone_size: once; d_call: -; v_call: TRBV4-3; j_call: TRBJ1-2; cdr3_nt: TGCGCCAGCAGCCAATCGGGCAGGGTGGTAGGTGGCTACACCTTC; cdr3_aa: CASSQSGRVVGGYTF
clone_size: -; d_call: TRBD2; v_call: TRBV6-6; j_call: TRBJ2-3; cdr3_nt: TGTGCCAGCAGTTCGTGGACTAGCGGGAGAGGAAATACGCAGTATTTT; cdr3_aa: CASSSWTSGRGNTQYF
clone_size: -; d_call: -; v_call: TRBV7-9; j_call: TRBJ2-1; cdr3_nt: TGTGCCAGCAGCTGGGCAGGGGGGATGAATGAGCAGTTCTTC; cdr3_aa: CASSWAGGMNEQFF
clone_size: -; d_call: -; v_call: TRBV10-3; j_call: TRBJ2-7; cdr3_nt: TGTGCCATCAGTGAGTCTGGGCTAGCTAGGTCCTACGAGCAGTACTTC; cdr3_aa: CAISESGLARSYEQYF
clone_size: few; d_call: -; v_call: TRBV20-1; j_call: TRBJ1-5; cdr3_nt: TGCAGTGCTAGTAACCCTTCAGCTGCGGGCAATCAGCCCCAGCATTTT; cdr3_aa: CSASNPSAAGNQPQHF
clone_size: -; d_call: -; v_call: TRBV3-1/TRBV3-2; j_call: TRBJ1-1; cdr3_nt: TGTGCCAGCAGCCTCGGACACCCTCCTTACACTGAAGCTTTCTTT; cdr3_aa: CASSLGHPPYTEAFF
clone_size: -; d_call: -; v_call: TRBV28; j_call: TRBJ2-7; cdr3_nt: TGTGCCAGCAGTTCCTTGAGGCAGGGGTTGGCCGAGCAGTACTTC; cdr3_aa: CASSSLRQGLAEQYF
clone_size: -; d_call: -; v_call: TRBV3-1/TRBV3-2; j_call: TRBJ2-2; cdr3_nt: TGTGCCAGCAGCCAAGTTTGGGGCTGGGGTAACACCGGGGAGCTGTTTTTT; cdr3_aa: CASSQVWGWGNTGELFF
clone_size: few; d_call: TRBD2; v_call: TRBV9; j_call: TRBJ2-1; cdr3_nt: TGTGCCAGCAGCGTAGGTAGGAGCGGGGGGTCCCCTTACCTTTACAATGAGCAGTTCTTC; cdr3_aa: CASSVGRSGGSPYLYNEQFF
clone_size: -; d_call: -; v_call: TRBV5-6; j_call: TRBJ2-7; cdr3_nt: TGTGCCAGCAGCTTCGGTTACGAGCAGTACTTC; cdr3_aa: CASSFGYEQYF